The 21 T cell receptor beta chains below were found in one sample sequenced in a study of response to subunit inactivated influenza vaccine. TCRdb ran MiXCR on the RT-PCR reads and lists one entry per CDR3 protein. Here the sample spans hundreds of thousands of distinct CDR3 sequences, 16% being singletons. Sequenced material: CD4+ T cells sorted from PBMCs, taken approximately 25 months after vaccination. Receptors were obtained from a man between 50 and 70 years old who received an inactivated influenza vaccine.

The J gene is TRBJ2-2, the V gene TRBV4-3; D not certain. The CDR3 has 16 amino acids. Germline loops: CDR1 LGHNA, CDR2 YSLEER. V dropped 0 bases and J dropped 1 base, with 9 bases sitting between them. The chain's CDR3 is CASSQDVRRNTGELFF. The CDR3 nucleotides read TGCGCCAGCAGCCAAGATGTGAGGAGGAACACCGGGGAGCTGTTTTTT.

This clonotype was seen only a few times. This chain links TRBV7-2 with TRBJ2-5; TRBD1 agrees at 7 bases. The length of the CDR3 is 14 residues. The germline V gene encodes CDR1 SGHTA and CDR2 FQGNSA. Losses at the gene ends were 5 bases for V and 4 bases for J; bases not matched to a gene: 7. The CDR3 spells CASSNKNRGETQYF. The CDR3, as DNA: TGTGCCAGCAGCAACAAAAACAGGGGAGAGACCCAGTACTTC. The variable domain in full, completed from reference TRBV7-2 and TRBJ2-5, reads GAGVSQSPSNKVTEKGKDVELRCDPISGHTALYWYRQSLGQGLEFLIYFQGNSAPDKSGLPSDRFSAERTGGSVSTLTIQRTQQEDSAVYLCASSNKNRGETQYFGPGTRLLVL.

This clonotype was detected ten times or more. The chain combines TRBV6-1 with TRBJ2-2, with TRBD1 matching over 7 bases. Germline CDR1 is MNHNS and CDR2 is SASEGT. J was trimmed by 3 bases and V by 6 bases; bases with no gene match: 7. CDR3 length: 15 amino acids. The CDR3 coding sequence is TGTGCCAGCAGGAGGGGACAGAGAGACACCGGGGAGCTGTTTTTT. It yields the protein CASRRGQRDTGELFF.

The count of this clonotype is one. The chain couples TRBV10-3 to TRBJ1-4; possible D gene TRBD1, 5 bases. The CDR3 consists of 13 residues. The ends were cut back, 10 bases at V and 2 bases at J, with 11 bases in the middle. Germline assignment: CDR1 ENHRY and CDR2 SYGVKD. The CDR3 protein is CATNRGTNEKLFF. The CDR3 DNA reads TGTGCCACCAACCGGGGCACTAATGAAAAACTGTTTTTT.

The chain uses TRBV4-3 and TRBJ2-1, with no clear D. CDR1 is LGHNA and CDR2 is YSLEER in the germline V gene. This CDR3 has 13 amino acids. V lost 4 bases, J lost 7 bases, and 11 bases lay in between. CDR3 coding DNA: TGCGCCAGCAGCCCCAACTTCCATAATGAGCAGTTCTTC. Translation: CASSPNFHNEQFF.

The V call is TRBV12-3 or TRBV12-4, the J call TRBJ2-5; weak D call: TRBD2 (7 bases). Trimming took off 7 bases at V and 2 bases at J, with 14 bases between the two ends. CDR3 length: 14 amino acids. The chain's CDR3 is CASTPGRGQETQYF. CDR3 nucleotide sequence: TGTGCCAGCACTCCTGGGAGGGGGCAAGAGACCCAGTACTTC.

V and J are TRBV19 and TRBJ2-6; D gene ambiguous. The germline V and J ends were trimmed by 5 bases and 0 bases, with 11 bases remaining between them. Germline V gene data show CDR1 as LNHDA and CDR2 as SQIVND (reference sequence). The CDR3 runs to 16 residues. The CDR3 region is CASSGGSISGANVLTF. CDR3 DNA sequence: TGTGCCAGTAGTGGCGGTTCTATCTCTGGGGCCAACGTCCTGACTTTC.

The rearrangement links TRBV20-1 to TRBJ2-3; perhaps TRBD2 as D (5 bases). The CDR3 covers 12 residues. Germline CDR1 and CDR2: DFQATT and SNEGSKA (reference sequence). Deletions cut 5 bases from V and 5 bases from J, with 11 bases between. The CDR3 nucleotides are TGCAGTGCTTTTGAGGGTGGAGATACGCAGTATTTT. It encodes CSAFEGGDTQYF.

This clonotype came up a few times. The rearrangement links TRBV28 to TRBJ2-2; TRBD1 agrees at 7 bases. V lost 6 bases, J lost 7 bases, and 2 bases stayed unmatched. CDR3 length: 12 amino acids. Germline V gene sequence: CDR1 MDHEN, CDR2 SYDVKM. CDR3 bases: TGTGCCAGCAGGACAGGGCTCGGGGAGCTGTTTTTT. Its protein product is CASRTGLGELFF. Using reference TRBV28 and TRBJ2-2 for the parts outside the CDR3, the full variable domain is DVKVTQSSRYLVKRTGEKVFLECVQDMDHENMFWYRQDPGLGLRLIYFSYDVKMKEKGDIPEGYSVSREKKERFSLILESASTNQTSMYLCASRTGLGELFFGEGSRLTVL.

In this sample, this clonotype turned up a few times. This chain connects TRBV20-1 to TRBJ1-5; a weak D match, TRBD1 (6 bases). The CDR3 contains 13 residues. The V gene's germline CDR1 is DFQATT and CDR2 SNEGSKA (reference sequence). Trimming left V 3 bases short and J 7 bases short, with 13 bases between. Written as DNA, the CDR3 is TGCAGTGCTAGTGGGGGGGCGCAGCAGCCCCAGCATTTT. Amino acid sequence: CSASGGAQQPQHF.

The chain links TRBV6-5 to TRBJ1-4; D remains ambiguous. Germline assignment: CDR1 MNHEY and CDR2 SVGAGI. The germline V and J ends were trimmed by 0 bases and 7 bases, with 12 bases remaining between them. The CDR3 runs 15 residues. The CDR3 loop reads CASSYSWGVAEKLFF. The CDR3 coding sequence is TGTGCCAGCAGTTACTCGTGGGGTGTAGCTGAAAAACTGTTTTTT.

This clonotype occurred a few times. This chain links TRBV20-1 with TRBJ2-7; TRBD2 agrees at 12 bases. The germline V gene has CDR1 DFQATT and CDR2 SNEGSKA (reference sequence). This CDR3 comprises 14 residues. J lost 1 base, V lost 5 bases, and 3 bases had no gene match. The DNA for the CDR3 is TGCAGTGCTGAAACTAGCGGGAGGTCCTACGAGCAGTACTTC. Protein: CSAETSGRSYEQYF.

The table lists this clonotype with a few counts. The rearrangement links TRBV20-1 to TRBJ2-3; 9 bases fit TRBD1. After removal of 1 base from V and 2 bases from J, the junction contained 4 bases not matched to a gene. Per the germline V gene, CDR1 is DFQATT and CDR2 is SNEGSKA (reference sequence). CDR3 length equals 15 residues. The CDR3 region is CSARGQGVHTDTQYF. In DNA form, the CDR3 reads TGCAGTGCTAGAGGACAGGGGGTTCACACAGATACGCAGTATTTT.

This clonotype was recorded a few times. The chain joins TRBV10-3 to TRBJ2-1; D gene unclear. The V end lost 4 bases, the J end lost 0 bases, and 13 bases lay between the germline ends. Germline V gives CDR1 ENHRY, CDR2 SYGVKD. This CDR3 has 16 amino acids. The CDR3 sequence is CAISVGELSSYNEQFF. For the CDR3, the DNA is TGTGCCATCAGTGTCGGAGAGTTGAGCTCCTACAATGAGCAGTTCTTC.

The rearrangement uses TRBV7-2 and TRBJ2-5; no reliable D call. Per germline, CDR1 SGHTA and CDR2 FQGNSA. This CDR3 has 11 amino acids. The ends were cut back, 6 bases at V and 4 bases at J, with 6 bases in the middle. In nucleotides, the CDR3 is TGTGCCAGCAGAGTAGTAGAGACCCAGTACTTC. Residues: CASRVVETQYF.

This clonotype appeared a few times. The V gene is TRBV6-5, the J gene TRBJ1-4, with D unresolved. The V and J ends lost 0 bases and 4 bases respectively, with 9 bases between them. Per the germline V gene, CDR1 is MNHEY and CDR2 is SVGAGI. The CDR3 sequence is 15 residues long. This CDR3 reads CASSYSLGNNEKLFF. DNA of the CDR3: TGTGCCAGCAGTTACTCTTTGGGGAATAATGAAAAACTGTTTTTT.

The rearrangement joins TRBV10-3 to TRBJ2-5, with D possibly matching TRBD2 (5 bases). Between the trimmed V and J ends, which lost 2 bases and 4 bases, there was a span of 8 bases. Germline V gives CDR1 ENHRY, CDR2 SYGVKD. The CDR3 covers 13 residues. DNA of the CDR3: TGTGCCATCAGTGAGAGCGGCCTAGAGACCCAGTACTTC. Residues: CAISESGLETQYF.

This clonotype was counted only a few times. The gene calls are TRBV5-1 and TRBJ2-5, with 15 nucleotides matching TRBD2. The length of the CDR3 is 16 residues. After removal of 4 bases from V and 5 bases from J, the junction contained 6 bases not matched to a gene. Germline loops: CDR1 SGHRS, CDR2 YFSETQ. DNA for the CDR3: TGCGCCAGCAGCACTGGACTAGCGGGAGGGCCTGAGACCCAGTACTTC. Translating it yields CASSTGLAGGPETQYF.

This clonotype was seen more than once but under ten times. This sequence joins TRBV4-3 and TRBJ2-7, with TRBD1 identical over 9 bases. The V gene's germline CDR1 is LGHNA and CDR2 YSLEER. J was trimmed by 6 bases and V by 3 bases; bases with no gene match: 6. The CDR3 contains 14 residues. CDR3 amino acids: CASSHGTGIGEQYF. CDR3 coding DNA: TGCGCCAGCAGCCATGGGACAGGGATCGGCGAGCAGTACTTC.

In its sample, this clonotype was seen once. The rearrangement uses TRBV20-1 and TRBJ2-7, with D perhaps matching TRBD1 or TRBD2 (5 bases each). V was clipped by 1 base and J by 2 bases, with 12 bases between them. Germline CDR1 and CDR2: DFQATT and SNEGSKA (reference sequence). The CDR3 loop spans 14 amino acids. CDR3 sequence reads: CSARAQGVPYEQYF. CDR3 in DNA: TGCAGTGCTAGAGCCCAGGGAGTCCCCTACGAGCAGTACTTC.

This clonotype was observed a handful of times. The rearrangement links TRBV4-3 to TRBJ2-3; TRBD2 might be the D (6 bases). The CDR3 is 17 amino acids. V was cut by 0 bases and J by 0 bases, with 13 bases left in between. The germline gives CDR1 LGHNA, CDR2 YSLEER. The CDR3: CASSQDYQRASTDTQYF. CDR3 in DNA: TGCGCCAGCAGCCAAGATTACCAGCGGGCGAGCACAGATACGCAGTATTTT.